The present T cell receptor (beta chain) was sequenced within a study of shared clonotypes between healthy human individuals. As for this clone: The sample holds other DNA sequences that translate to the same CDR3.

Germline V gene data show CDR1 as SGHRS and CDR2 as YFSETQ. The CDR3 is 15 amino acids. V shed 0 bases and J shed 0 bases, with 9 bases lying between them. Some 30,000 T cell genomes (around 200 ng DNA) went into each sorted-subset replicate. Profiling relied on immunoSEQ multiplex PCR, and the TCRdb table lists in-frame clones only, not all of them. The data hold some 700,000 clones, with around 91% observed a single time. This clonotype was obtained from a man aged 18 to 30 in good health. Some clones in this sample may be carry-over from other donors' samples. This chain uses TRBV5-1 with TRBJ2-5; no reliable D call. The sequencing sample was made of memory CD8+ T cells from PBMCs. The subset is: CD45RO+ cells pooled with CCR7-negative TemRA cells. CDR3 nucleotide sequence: TGCGCCAGCAGCTTGGAGGGCGGATACCAAGAGACCCAGTACTTC. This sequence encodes CASSLEGGYQETQYF.